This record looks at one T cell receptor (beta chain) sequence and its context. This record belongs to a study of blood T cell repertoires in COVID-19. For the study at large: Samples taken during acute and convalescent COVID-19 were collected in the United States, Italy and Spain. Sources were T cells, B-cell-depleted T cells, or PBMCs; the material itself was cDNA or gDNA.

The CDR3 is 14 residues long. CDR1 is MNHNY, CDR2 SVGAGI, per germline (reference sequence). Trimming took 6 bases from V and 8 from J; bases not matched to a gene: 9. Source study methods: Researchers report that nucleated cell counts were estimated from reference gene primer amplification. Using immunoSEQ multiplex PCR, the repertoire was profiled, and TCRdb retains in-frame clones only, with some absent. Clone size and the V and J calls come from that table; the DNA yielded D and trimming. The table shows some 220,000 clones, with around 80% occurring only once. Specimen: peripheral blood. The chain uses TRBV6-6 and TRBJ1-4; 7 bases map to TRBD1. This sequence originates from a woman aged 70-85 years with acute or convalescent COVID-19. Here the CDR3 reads CASSDTGEGEKLFF. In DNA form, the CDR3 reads TGTGCCAGCAGCGATACAGGGGAAGGGGAAAAACTGTTTTTT.